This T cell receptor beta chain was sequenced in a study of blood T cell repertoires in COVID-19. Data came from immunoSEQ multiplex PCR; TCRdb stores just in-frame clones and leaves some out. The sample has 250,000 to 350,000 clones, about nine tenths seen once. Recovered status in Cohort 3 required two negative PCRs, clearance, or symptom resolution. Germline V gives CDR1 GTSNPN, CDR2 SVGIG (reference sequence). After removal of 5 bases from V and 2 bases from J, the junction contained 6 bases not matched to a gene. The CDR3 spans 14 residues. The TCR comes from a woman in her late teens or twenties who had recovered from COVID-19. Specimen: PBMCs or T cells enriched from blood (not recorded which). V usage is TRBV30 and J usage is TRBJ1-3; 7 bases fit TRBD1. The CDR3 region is CAWDRARTGNTIYF. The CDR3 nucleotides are TGTGCCTGGGACAGGGCTCGGACTGGAAACACCATATATTTT.